The entry below gives a single T cell receptor (beta chain) sequence along with its context. This sample is drawn from a study of OX40 agonist ivuxolimab in advanced cancers. Assay used: immunoSEQ multiplex PCR; TCRdb lists only in-frame clones, some missing. The data show about 62,000 clones, roughly 86% seen once. Trimming at V came to 0 bases and at J to 6 bases, leaving 12 bases not matched to a gene. Germline loops: CDR1 MGHRA, CDR2 YSYEKL. The CDR3 spans 17 residues. The sample consisted of CD4+ or CD8+ T cells sorted from blood, taken in a trial of the OX40 agonist ivuxolimab. The TCR sequence derives from an adult with an advanced solid tumor such as melanoma, head and neck, liver or kidney cancer. This chain uses TRBV4-1 with TRBJ1-2; 8 nucleotides agree with TRBD1. The CDR3 DNA follows: TGCGCCAGCAGCCAAGATGGACAGGGACGGGGTCGAAATGGCTACACCTTC. It translates to CASSQDGQGRGRNGYTF.